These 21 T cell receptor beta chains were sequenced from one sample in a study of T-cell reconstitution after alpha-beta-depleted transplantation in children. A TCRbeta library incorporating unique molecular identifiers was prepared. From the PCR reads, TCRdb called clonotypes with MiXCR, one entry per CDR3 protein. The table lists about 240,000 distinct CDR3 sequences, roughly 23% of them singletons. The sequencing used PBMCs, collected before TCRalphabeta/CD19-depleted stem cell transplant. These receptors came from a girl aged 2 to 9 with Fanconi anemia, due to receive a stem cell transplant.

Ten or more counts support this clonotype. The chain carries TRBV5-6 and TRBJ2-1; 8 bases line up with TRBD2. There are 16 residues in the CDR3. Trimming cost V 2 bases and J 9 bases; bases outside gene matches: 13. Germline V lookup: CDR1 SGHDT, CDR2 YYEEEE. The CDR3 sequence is CASSFIGTRTYAEQFF. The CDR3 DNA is TGTGCCAGCAGCTTTATAGGGACTAGAACGTATGCTGAGCAGTTCTTC. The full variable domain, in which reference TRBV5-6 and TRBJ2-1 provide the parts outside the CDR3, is DAGVTQSPTHLIKTRGQQVTLRCSPKSGHDTVSWYQQALGQGPQFIFQYYEEEERQRGNFPDRFSGHQFPNYSSELNVNALLLGDSALYLCASSFIGTRTYAEQFFGPGTRLTVL.

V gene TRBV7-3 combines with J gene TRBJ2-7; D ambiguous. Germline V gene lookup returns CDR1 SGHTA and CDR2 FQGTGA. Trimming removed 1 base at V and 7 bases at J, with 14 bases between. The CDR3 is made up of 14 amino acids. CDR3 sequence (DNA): TGTGCCAGCAGCTTAATGAGTGCCCCTATAGAGCAGTACTTC. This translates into CASSLMSAPIEQYF.

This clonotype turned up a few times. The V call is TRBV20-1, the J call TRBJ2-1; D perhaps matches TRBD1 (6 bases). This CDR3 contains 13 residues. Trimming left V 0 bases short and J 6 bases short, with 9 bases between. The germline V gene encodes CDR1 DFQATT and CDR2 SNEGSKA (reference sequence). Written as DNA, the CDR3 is TGCAGTGCTAGAGACAGGGGACCCAATGAGCAGTTCTTC. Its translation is CSARDRGPNEQFF.

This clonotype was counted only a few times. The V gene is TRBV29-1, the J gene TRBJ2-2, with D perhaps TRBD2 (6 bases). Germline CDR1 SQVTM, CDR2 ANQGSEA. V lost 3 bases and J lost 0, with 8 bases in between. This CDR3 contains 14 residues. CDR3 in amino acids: CSVDRGTNTGELFF. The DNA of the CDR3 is TGCAGCGTTGATCGGGGGACGAACACCGGGGAGCTGTTTTTT.

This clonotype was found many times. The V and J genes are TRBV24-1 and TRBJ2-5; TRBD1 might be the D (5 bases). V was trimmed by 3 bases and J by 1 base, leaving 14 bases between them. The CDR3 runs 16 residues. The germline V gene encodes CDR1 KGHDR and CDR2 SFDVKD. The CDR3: CATSDPRYQGQETQYF. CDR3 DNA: TGTGCCACCAGTGATCCCCGATATCAGGGCCAAGAGACCCAGTACTTC.

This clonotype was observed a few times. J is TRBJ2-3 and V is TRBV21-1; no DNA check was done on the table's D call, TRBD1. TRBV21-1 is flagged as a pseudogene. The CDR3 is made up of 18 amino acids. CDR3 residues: CASSKGPGQANRVDTQYF. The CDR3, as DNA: TGTGCCAGCAGCAAAGGGCCTGGACAGGCGAATCGAGTGGATACGCAGTATTTT.

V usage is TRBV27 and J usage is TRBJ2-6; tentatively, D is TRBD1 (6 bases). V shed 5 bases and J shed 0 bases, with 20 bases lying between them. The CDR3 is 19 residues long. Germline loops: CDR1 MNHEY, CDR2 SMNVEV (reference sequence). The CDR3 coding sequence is TGTGCCAGCAGTCCCCGGACAGAAGCAAGTGTCTCTGGGGCCAACGTCCTGACTTTC. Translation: CASSPRTEASVSGANVLTF.

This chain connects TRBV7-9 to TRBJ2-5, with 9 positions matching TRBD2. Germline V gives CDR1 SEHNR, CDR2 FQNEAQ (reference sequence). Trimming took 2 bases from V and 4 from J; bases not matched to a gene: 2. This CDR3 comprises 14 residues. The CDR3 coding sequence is TGTGCCAGCAGCTTACTAGCGGGGACAGAGACCCAGTACTTC. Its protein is CASSLLAGTETQYF. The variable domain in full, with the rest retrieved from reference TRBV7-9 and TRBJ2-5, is DTGVSQNPRHKITKRGQNVTFRCDPISEHNRLYWYRQTLGQGPEFLTYFQNEAQLEKSRLLSDRFSAERPKGSFSTLEIQRTEQGDSAMYLCASSLLAGTETQYFGPGTRLLVL.

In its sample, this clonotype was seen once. In DNA, the CDR3 is TGTGCCTGCCGGGGCAGGTTCCCAGAAACTAGCACAGATACGCAGTATTTT. Translating gives CACRGRFPETSTDTQYF. This chain joins TRBV3-1 and TRBJ2-3; possibly TRBD1 or TRBD2 for D (5 bases each). Germline values: CDR1 LGHDT, CDR2 YNNKEL (reference sequence). V lost 11 bases to trimming and J lost 0 bases, with 24 bases between them. The CDR3 has 17 amino acids.

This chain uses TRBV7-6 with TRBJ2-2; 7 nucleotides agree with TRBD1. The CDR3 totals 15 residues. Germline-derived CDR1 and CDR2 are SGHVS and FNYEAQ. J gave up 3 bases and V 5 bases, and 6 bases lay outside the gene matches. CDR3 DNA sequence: TGTGCCAGCAGCCCGACAGGGTTTCACACCGGGGAGCTGTTTTTT. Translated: CASSPTGFHTGELFF.

The CDR3: CASSLVDRTGRISGANVLTF. The CDR3 DNA follows: TGTGCCAGCAGCTTAGTGGATCGGACAGGGCGAATCTCTGGGGCCAACGTCCTGACTTTC. The chain couples TRBV11-1 to TRBJ2-6; TRBD1 matches at 8 bases. The CDR3 loop spans 20 amino acids. V trimming: 1 base; J trimming: 0 bases; junction bases outside the gene matches: 11. CDR1 SGHAT and CDR2 FQDESV come from the germline V gene (reference sequence).

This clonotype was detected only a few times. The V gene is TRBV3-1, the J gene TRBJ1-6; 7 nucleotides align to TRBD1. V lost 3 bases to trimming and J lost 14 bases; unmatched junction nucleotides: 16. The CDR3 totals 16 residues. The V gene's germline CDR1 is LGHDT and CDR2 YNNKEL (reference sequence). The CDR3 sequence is CASSQRGTVENLALHF. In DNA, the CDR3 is TGTGCCAGCAGCCAGAGGGGGACAGTGGAAAACCTAGCCCTCCACTTT. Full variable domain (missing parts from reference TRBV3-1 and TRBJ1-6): DTAVSQTPKYLVTQMGNDKSIKCEQNLGHDTMYWYKQDSKKFLKIMFSYNNKELIINETVPNRFSPKSPDKAHLNLHINSLELGDSAVYFCASSQRGTVENLALHFGNGTRLTVT.

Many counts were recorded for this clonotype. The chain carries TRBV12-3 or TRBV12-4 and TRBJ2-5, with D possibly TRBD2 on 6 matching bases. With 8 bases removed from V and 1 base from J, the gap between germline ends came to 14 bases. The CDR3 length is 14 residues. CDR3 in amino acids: CASSPAGLQETQYF. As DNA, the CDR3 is TGTGCCAGCTCCCCGGCGGGACTCCAAGAGACCCAGTACTTC.

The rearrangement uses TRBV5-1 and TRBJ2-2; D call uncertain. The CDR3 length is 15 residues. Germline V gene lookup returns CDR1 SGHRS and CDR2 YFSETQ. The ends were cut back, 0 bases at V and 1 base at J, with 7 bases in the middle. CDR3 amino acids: CASSLAPMNTGELFF. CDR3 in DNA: TGCGCCAGCAGCTTGGCCCCCATGAACACCGGGGAGCTGTTTTTT.

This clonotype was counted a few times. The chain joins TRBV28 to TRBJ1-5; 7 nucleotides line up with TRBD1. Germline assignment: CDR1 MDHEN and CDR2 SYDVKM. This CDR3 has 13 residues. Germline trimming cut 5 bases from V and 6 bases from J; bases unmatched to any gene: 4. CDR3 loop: CASSQGTAQPQHF. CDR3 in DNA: TGTGCCAGCAGTCAGGGGACAGCTCAGCCCCAGCATTTT.

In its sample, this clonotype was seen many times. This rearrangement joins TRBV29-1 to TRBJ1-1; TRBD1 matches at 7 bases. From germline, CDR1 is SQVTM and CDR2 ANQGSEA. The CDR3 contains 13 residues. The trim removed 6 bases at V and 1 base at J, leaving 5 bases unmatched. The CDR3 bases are TGCAGCGTGGAGACAGGGCAGAACACTGAAGCTTTCTTT. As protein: CSVETGQNTEAFF.

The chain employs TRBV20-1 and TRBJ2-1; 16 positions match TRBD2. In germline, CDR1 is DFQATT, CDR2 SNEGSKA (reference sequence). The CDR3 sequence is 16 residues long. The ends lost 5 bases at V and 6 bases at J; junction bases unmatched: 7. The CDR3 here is CSAPGTSGGAFNEQFF. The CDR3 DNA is TGCAGTGCTCCTGGGACTAGCGGGGGGGCTTTCAATGAGCAGTTCTTC.

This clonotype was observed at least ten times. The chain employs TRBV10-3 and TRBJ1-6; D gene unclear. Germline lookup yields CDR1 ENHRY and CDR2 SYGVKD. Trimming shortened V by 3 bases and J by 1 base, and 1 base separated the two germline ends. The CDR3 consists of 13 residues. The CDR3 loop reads CAISDSYNSPLHF. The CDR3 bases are TGTGCCATCAGTGATTCCTATAATTCACCCCTCCACTTT.

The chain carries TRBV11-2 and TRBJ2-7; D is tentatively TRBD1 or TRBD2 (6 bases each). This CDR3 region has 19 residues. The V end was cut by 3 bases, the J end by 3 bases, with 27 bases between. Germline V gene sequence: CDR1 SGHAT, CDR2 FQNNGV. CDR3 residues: CASSFLRAGGAKIGYEQYF. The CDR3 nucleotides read TGTGCCAGCAGCTTTCTCAGAGCCGGGGGCGCAAAAATTGGCTACGAGCAGTACTTC.

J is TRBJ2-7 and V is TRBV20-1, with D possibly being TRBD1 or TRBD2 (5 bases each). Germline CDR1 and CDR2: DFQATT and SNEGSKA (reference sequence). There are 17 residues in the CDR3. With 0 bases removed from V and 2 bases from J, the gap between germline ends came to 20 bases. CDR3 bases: TGCAGTGCTAGAGATCTGATGGAGGACAATCGGCCCTACGAGCAGTACTTC. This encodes CSARDLMEDNRPYEQYF.

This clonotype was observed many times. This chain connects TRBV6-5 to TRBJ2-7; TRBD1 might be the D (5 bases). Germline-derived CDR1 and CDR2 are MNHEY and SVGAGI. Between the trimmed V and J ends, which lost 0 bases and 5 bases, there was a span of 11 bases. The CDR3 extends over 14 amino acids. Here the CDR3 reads CASSYSPGHNEQYF. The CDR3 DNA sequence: TGTGCCAGCAGTTACTCTCCAGGGCACAACGAGCAGTACTTC.